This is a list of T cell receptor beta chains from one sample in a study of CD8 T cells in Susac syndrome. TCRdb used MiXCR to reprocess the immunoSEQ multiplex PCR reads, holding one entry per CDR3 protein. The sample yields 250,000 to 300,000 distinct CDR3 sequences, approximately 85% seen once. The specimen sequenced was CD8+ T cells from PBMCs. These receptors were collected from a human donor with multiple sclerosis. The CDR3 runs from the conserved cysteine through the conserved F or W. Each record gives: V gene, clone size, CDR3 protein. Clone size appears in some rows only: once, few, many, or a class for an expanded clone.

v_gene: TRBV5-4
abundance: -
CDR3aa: CASSSLGDNYEQYF

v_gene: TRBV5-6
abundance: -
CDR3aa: CASSIGQGDGYTF

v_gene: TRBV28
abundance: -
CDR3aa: CASSLRTLNYGYTF

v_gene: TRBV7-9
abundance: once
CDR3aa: CASSLVVVPTYNEQFF

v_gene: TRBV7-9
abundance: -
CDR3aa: CASREPGTGSVSYNEQFF

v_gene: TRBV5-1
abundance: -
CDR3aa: CASSWTGGRYEQYF

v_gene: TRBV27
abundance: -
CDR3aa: CASSLRTDQETQYF

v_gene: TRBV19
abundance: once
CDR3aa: CASSIAQGRLSYGYTF

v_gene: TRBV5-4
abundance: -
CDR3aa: CASSLRGRGRDTEAFF

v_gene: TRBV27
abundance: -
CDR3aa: CASSLRGAVTYEQYF

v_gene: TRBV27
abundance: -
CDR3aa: CASSGGTSGSNEQFF

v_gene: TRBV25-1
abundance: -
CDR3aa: CASSVPGQGYEQYF

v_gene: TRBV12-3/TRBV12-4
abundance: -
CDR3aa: CASSWGASNTEAFF

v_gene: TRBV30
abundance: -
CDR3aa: CAWSRGTATGELFF

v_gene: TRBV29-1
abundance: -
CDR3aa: CSALKYGELFF

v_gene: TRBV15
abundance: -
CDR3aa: CATSREGRAQETQYF

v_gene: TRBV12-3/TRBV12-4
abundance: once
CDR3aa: CASSSQLRTGANEKLFF

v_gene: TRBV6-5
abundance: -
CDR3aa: CASRYREASYNEQFF

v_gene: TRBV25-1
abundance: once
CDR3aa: CASFRTRPFF

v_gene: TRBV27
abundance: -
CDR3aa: CASSLSGTSFEPSTDTQYF

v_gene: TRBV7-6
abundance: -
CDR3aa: CASSLEAAAYNEQFF

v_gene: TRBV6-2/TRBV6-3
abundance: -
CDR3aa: CASSYPMNTEAFF

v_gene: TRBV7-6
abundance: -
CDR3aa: CASSLAGNLGGNEQFF

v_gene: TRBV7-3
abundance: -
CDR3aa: CASSPIGTEQFF

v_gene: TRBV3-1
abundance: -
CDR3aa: CASTRGRGTYEQYF

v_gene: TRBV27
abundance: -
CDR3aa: CASSFSPIYEQYF

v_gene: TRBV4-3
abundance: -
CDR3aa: CASSQGQNSGANVLTF

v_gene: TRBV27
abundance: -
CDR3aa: CASTTLQATDTQYF

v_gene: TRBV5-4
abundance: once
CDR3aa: CASSLERGAASSYGYTF

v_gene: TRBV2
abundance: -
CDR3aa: CASSEWQGVYEQYF

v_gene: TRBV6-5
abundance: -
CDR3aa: CASSPRRGSGEQYF

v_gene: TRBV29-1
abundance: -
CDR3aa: CSVEATGAEQYF

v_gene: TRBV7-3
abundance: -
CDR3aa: CASSLLGSSGDEQFF

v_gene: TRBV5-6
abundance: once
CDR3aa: CASSLDSRVATNEKLFF

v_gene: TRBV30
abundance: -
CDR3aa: CAWSVTAVYEQYF

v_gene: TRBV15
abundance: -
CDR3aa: CATSRDGGGGQTEHF

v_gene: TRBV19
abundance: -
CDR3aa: CASSSGTNSNQPQHF

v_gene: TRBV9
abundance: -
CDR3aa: CASSVAGGGTEAFF

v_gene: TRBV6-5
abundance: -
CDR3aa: CASSSDLGDQPQHF

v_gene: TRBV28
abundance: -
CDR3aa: CASSFVQGYEQYF

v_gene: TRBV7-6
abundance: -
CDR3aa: CASRDRPNTGELFF

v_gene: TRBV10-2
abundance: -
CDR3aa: CASRPGDNEQFF

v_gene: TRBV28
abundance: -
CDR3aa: CASSLEAGVHTGELFF

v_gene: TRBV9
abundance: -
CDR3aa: CASSGRAGGEHEQFF

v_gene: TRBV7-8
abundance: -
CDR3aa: CASSTRALTGRGRGYTF

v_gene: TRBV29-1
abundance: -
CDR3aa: CSVPIPTGELFF

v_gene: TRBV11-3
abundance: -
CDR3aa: CASSPDRVGGYNEQFF

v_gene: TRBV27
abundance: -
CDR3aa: CASSLVRSSYNEQFF

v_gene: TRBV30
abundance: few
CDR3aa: CAWSSWSGNTIYF

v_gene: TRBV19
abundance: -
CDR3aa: CASTQTPLNTEAFF

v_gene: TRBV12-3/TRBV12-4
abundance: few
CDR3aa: CASSSDVPYEQYF

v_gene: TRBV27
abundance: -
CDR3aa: CASRHQGNGYTF

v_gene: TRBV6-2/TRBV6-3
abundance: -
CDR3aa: CASSRGTPNAPSRIRNEQFF

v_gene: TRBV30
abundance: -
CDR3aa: CACTSTSGANVLTF

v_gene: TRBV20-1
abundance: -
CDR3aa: CSARWDRSSYEQYF

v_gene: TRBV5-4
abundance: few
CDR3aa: CASSSSSRGQGVQETQYF

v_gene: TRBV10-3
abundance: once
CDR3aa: CAIRRPRRDGYTF